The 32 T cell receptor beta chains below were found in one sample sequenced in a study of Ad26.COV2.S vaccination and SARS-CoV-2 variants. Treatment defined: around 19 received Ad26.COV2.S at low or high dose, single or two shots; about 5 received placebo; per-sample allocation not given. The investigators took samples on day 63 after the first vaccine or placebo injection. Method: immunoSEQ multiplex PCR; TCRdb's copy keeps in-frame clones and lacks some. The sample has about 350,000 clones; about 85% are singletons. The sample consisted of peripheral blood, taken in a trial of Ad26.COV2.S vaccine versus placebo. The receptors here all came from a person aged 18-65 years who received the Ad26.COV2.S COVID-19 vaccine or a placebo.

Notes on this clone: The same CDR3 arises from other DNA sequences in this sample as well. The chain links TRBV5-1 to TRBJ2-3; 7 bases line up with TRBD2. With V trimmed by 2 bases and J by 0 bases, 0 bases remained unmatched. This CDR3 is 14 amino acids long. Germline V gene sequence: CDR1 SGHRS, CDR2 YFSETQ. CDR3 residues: CASSLAGSTDTQYF. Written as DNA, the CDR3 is TGCGCCAGCAGCTTAGCGGGGAGCACAGATACGCAGTATTTT.

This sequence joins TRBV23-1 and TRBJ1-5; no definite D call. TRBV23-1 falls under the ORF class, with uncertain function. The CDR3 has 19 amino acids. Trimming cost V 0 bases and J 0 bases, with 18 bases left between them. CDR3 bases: TGCGCCAGCAGTCAATCGATTGTCAGCAGAACCCATAGCAATCAGCCCCAGCATTTT. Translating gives CASSQSIVSRTHSNQPQHF.

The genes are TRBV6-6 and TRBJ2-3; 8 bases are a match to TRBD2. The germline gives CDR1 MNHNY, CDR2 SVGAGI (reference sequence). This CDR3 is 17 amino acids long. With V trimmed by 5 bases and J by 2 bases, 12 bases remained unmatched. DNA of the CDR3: TGTGCCAGCAGTCAACATTCTAGCGGGTCAAACACAGATACGCAGTATTTT. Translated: CASSQHSSGSNTDTQYF.

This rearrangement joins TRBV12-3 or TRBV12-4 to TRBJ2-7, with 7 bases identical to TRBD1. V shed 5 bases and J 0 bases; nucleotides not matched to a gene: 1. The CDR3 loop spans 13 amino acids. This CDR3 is CASSTGVSYEQYF. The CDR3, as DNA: TGTGCCAGCAGTACAGGGGTCTCCTACGAGCAGTACTTC.

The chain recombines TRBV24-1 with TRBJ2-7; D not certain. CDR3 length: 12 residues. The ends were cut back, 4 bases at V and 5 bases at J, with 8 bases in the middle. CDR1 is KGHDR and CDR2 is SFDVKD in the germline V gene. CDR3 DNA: TGTGCCACCAGTGACGAAAAAAACGAGCAGTACTTC. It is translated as CATSDEKNEQYF.

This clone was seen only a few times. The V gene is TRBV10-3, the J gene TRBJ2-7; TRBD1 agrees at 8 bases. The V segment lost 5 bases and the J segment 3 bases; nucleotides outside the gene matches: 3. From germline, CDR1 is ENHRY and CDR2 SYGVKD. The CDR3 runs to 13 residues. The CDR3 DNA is TGTGCCATCAGTCCAGGGGGCCACTACGAGCAGTACTTC. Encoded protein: CAISPGGHYEQYF.

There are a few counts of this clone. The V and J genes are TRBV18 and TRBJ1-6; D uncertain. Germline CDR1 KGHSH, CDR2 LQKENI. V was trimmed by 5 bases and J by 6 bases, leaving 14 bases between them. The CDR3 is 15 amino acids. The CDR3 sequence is CASSSAGASNSPLHF. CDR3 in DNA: TGTGCCAGCTCATCGGCAGGAGCGAGTAATTCACCCCTCCACTTT. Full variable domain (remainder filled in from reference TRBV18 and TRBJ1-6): NAGVMQNPRHLVRRRGQEARLRCSPMKGHSHVYWYRQLPEEGLKFMVYLQKENIIDESGMPKERFSAEFPKEGPSILRIQQVVRGDSAAYFCASSSAGASNSPLHFGNGTRLTVT.

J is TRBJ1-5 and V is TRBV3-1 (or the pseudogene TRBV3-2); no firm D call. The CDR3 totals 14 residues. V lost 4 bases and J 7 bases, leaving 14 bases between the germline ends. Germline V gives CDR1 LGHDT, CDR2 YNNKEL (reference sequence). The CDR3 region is CASSLGGGGQPQHF. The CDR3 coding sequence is TGTGCCAGCAGCCTGGGAGGCGGTGGACAGCCCCAGCATTTT.

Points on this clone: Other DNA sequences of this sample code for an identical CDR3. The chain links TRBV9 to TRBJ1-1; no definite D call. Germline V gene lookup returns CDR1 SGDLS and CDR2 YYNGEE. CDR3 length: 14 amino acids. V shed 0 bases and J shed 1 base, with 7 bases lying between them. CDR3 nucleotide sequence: TGTGCCAGCAGCGTAGGGTCCGGGAACACTGAAGCTTTCTTT. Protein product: CASSVGSGNTEAFF.

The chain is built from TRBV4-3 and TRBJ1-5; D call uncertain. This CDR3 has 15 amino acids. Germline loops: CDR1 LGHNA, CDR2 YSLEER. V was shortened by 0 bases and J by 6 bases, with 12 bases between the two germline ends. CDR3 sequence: CASSQDHQESQPQHF. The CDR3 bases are TGCGCCAGCAGCCAAGATCACCAGGAGAGTCAGCCCCAGCATTTT.

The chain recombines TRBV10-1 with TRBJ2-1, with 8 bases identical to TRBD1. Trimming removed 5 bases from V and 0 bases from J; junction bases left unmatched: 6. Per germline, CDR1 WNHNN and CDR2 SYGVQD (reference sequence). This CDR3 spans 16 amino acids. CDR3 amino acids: CASSRTGLSSYNEQFF. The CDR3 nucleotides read TGCGCCAGCAGTCGGACAGGGCTGAGCTCCTACAATGAGCAGTTCTTC.

The CDR3 nucleotides read TGTGCCAGCAGCCCAGGGACTAGCGGGCCTTCCTACAATGAGCAGTTCTTC. Protein sequence: CASSPGTSGPSYNEQFF. V gene TRBV5-4 combines with J gene TRBJ2-1; 12 nucleotides match TRBD2. The CDR3 consists of 17 residues. The V gene end was trimmed by 4 bases and the J gene end by 1 base; junction bases not matched to a gene: 6. Per germline, CDR1 SGHNT and CDR2 YYREEE (reference sequence).

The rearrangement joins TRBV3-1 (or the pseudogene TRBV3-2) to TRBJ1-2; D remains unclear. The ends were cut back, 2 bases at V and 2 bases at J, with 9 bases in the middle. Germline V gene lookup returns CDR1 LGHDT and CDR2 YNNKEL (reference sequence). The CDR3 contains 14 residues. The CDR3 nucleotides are TGTGCCAGCAGCCAACTTGCAGGAAACTATGGCTACACCTTC. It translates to CASSQLAGNYGYTF.

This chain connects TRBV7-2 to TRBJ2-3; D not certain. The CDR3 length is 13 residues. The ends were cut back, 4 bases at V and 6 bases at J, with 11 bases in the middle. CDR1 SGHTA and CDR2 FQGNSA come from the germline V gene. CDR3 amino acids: CASSSTRLDTQYF. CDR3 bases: TGTGCCAGCAGCTCCACTCGATTGGATACGCAGTATTTT.

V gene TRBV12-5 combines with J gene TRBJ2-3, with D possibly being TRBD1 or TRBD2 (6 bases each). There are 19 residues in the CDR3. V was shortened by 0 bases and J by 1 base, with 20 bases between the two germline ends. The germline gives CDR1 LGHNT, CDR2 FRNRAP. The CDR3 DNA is TGTGCTAGTGGTTTGGTACTTCAAAGGGGGGAGAGGCGCACAGATACGCAGTATTTT. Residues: CASGLVLQRGERRTDTQYF.

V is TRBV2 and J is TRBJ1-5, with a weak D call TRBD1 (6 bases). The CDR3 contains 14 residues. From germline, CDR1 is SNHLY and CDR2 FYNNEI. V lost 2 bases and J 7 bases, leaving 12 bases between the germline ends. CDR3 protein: CASSERTEGQPQHF. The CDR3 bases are TGTGCCAGCAGTGAAAGGACAGAGGGACAGCCCCAGCATTTT.

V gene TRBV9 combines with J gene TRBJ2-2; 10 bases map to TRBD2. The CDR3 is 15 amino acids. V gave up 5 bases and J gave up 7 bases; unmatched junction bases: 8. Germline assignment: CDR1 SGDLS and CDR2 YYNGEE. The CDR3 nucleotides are TGTGCCAGCAGTCCGGGACTAGCGAATGACGGGGAGCTGTTTTTT. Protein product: CASSPGLANDGELFF. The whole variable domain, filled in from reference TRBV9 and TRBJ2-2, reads DSGVTQTPKHLITATGQRVTLRCSPRSGDLSVYWYQQSLDQGLQFLIQYYNGEERAKGNILERFSAQQFPDLHSELNLSSLELGDSALYFCASSPGLANDGELFFGEGSRLTVL.

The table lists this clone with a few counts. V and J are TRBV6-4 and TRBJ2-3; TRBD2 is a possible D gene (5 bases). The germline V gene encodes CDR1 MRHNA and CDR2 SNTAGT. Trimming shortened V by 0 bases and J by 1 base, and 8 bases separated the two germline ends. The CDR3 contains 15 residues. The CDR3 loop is CASSDSNGGTDTQYF. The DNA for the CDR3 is TGTGCCAGCAGTGACTCGAACGGGGGCACAGATACGCAGTATTTT.

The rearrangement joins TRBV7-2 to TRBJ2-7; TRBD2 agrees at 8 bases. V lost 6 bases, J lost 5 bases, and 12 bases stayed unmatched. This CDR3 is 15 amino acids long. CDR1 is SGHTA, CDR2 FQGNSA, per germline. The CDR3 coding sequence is TGTGCCAGCAGTCCCGAGCGGGAGTTCATCCACGAGCAGTACTTC. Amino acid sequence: CASSPEREFIHEQYF.

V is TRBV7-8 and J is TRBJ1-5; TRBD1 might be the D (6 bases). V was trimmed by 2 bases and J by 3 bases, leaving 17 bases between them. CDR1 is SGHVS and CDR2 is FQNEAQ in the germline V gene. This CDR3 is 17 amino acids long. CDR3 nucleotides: TGTGCCAGCAGCTTAAGACCCGGGACACACAACAATCAGCCCCAGCATTTT. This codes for CASSLRPGTHNNQPQHF.

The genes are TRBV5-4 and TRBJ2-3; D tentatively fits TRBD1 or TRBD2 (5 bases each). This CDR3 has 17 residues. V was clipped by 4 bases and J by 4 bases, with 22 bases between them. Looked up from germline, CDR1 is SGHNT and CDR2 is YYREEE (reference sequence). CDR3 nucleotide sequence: TGTGCCAGCAGCCCCGGTGGGGCGAGGGGTTGGGCAGATACGCAGTATTTT. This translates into CASSPGGARGWADTQYF.

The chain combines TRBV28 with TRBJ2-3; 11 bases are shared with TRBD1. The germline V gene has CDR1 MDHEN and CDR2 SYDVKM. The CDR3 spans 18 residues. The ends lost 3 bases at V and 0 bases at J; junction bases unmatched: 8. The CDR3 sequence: CASSFRDRGARSTDTQYF. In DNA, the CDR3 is TGTGCCAGCAGTTTTAGGGACAGGGGGGCGCGCAGCACAGATACGCAGTATTTT. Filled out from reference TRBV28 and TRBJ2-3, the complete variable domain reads DVKVTQSSRYLVKRTGEKVFLECVQDMDHENMFWYRQDPGLGLRLIYFSYDVKMKEKGDIPEGYSVSREKKERFSLILESASTNQTSMYLCASSFRDRGARSTDTQYFGPGTRLTVL.

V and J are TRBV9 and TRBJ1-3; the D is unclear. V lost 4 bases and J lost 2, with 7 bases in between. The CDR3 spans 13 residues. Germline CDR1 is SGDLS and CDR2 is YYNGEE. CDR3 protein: CASSPIAGNTIYF. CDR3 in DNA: TGTGCCAGCAGCCCCATAGCTGGAAACACCATATATTTT.

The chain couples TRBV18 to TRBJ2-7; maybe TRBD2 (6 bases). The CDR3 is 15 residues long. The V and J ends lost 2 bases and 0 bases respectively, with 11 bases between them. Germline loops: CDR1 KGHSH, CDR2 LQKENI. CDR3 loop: CASSPSGGISYEQYF. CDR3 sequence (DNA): TGTGCCAGCTCACCATCTGGAGGGATCTCCTACGAGCAGTACTTC.

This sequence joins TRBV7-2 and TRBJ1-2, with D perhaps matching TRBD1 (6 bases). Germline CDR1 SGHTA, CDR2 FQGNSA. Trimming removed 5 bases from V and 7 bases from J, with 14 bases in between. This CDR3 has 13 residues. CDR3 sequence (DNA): TGTGCCAGCAGCCCCGCGGGGGGCTCTGGCTACACCTTC. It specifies CASSPAGGSGYTF.

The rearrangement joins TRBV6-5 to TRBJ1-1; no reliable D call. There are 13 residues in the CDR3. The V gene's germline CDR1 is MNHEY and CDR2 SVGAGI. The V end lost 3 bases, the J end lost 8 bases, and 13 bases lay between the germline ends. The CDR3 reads CASSYQLGWEAFF. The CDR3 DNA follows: TGTGCCAGCAGTTATCAGTTGGGATGGGAAGCTTTCTTT.

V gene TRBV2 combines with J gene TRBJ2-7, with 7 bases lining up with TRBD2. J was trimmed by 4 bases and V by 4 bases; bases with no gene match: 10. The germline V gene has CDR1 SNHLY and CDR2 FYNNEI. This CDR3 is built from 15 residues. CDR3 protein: CASSVRLQGGYEQYF. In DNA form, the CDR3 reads TGTGCCAGCAGTGTCCGACTCCAGGGAGGGTACGAGCAGTACTTC.

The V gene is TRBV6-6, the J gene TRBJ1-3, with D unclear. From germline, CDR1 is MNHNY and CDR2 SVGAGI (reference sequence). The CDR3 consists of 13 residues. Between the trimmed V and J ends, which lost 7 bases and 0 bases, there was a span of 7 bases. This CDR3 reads CASNGLSGNTIYF. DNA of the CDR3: TGTGCCAGCAACGGTCTCTCTGGAAACACCATATATTTT.

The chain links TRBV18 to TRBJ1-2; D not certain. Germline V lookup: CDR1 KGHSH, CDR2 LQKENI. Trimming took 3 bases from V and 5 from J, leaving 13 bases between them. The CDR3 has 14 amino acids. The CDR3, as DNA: TGTGCCAGCTCACCGTCTCGGATCCCATATGGCTACACCTTC. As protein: CASSPSRIPYGYTF.

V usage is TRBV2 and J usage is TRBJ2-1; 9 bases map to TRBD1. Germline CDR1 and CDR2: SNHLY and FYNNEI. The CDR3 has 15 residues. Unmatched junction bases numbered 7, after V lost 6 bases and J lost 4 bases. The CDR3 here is CASSMGQGEYNEQFF. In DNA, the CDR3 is TGTGCCAGCAGCATGGGACAGGGCGAATACAATGAGCAGTTCTTC.

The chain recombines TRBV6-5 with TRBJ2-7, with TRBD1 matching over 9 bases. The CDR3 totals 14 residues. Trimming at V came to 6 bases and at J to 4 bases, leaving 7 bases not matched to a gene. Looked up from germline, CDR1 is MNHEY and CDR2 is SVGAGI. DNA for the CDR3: TGTGCCAGCAGCCGGGACAGGGAATCTTACGAGCAGTACTTC. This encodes CASSRDRESYEQYF.

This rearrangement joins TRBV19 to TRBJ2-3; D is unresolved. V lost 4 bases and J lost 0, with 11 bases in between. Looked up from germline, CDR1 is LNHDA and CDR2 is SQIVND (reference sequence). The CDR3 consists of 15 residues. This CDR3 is CASSNGLTSTDTQYF. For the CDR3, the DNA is TGTGCCAGTAGTAATGGCTTGACTAGCACAGATACGCAGTATTTT. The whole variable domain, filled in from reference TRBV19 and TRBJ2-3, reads DGGITQSPKYLFRKEGQNVTLSCEQNLNHDAMYWYRQDPGQGLRLIYYSQIVNDFQKGDIAEGYSVSREKKESFPLTVTSAQKNPTAFYLCASSNGLTSTDTQYFGPGTRLTVL.